This TCR beta chain was identified during a study of CD4 and CD8 cells across lung adenocarcinoma regions. MiXCR, run by TCRdb on the PCR reads, gives a single entry per CDR3 protein. The sample has roughly 13,000 distinct CDR3 sequences, under 75% seen once. This clonotype was observed many times. Trimming took off 4 bases at V and 4 bases at J, with 14 bases between the two ends. The CDR3 length is 15 residues. Germline CDR1 MNHEY, CDR2 SVGEGT. Donors had localized lung adenocarcinoma, a non-small cell lung cancer. The sequenced material came from CD8+ T cells from the margin of a lung tumor. The origin of this receptor is a female donor with lung adenocarcinoma. The CD4 and CD8 labels of this study may be unreliable. This rearrangement joins TRBV6-2 or TRBV6-3 to TRBJ2-1; D is perhaps TRBD1 or TRBD2 (6 bases each). The CDR3 reads CASSSGGGQYNEQFF. CDR3 nucleotides: TGTGCCAGCAGTTCCGGGGGCGGACAGTACAATGAGCAGTTCTTC.